The clone carrying this T cell receptor delta chain was counted only a few times. The protein given by TCRdb reflects a much larger clone and differs at residue 15 from this DNA's translation, likely from a read error; the protein shown is the DNA's translation. The data originate from a study of gamma-delta chains in newborns, infants, children. About the study: Polyclonal expansion of innate γδ T cells after birth follows microbial exposure.

TCRdb made new clone calls on the reads using CATT. The sample has roughly 7,200 delta-chain clones, 0.65% to 0.8% seen once. Germline assignment: CDR1 GEAIGNYY and CDR2 EKD. This CDR3 has 20 residues. The gene calls are TRDV2 and TRDJ3; 9 nucleotides agree with TRDD3. Sequenced sample: blood. This receptor was taken from a child who was a newborn, infant or young child, either healthy, febrile or measles-vaccinated (not recorded which). This CDR3 is CACDTVLGERSSWDARQMFF. In DNA form, the CDR3 reads TGTGCCTGTGACACAGTACTGGGGGAGCGGAGCTCCTGGGACGCCCGACAGATGTTTTTC.